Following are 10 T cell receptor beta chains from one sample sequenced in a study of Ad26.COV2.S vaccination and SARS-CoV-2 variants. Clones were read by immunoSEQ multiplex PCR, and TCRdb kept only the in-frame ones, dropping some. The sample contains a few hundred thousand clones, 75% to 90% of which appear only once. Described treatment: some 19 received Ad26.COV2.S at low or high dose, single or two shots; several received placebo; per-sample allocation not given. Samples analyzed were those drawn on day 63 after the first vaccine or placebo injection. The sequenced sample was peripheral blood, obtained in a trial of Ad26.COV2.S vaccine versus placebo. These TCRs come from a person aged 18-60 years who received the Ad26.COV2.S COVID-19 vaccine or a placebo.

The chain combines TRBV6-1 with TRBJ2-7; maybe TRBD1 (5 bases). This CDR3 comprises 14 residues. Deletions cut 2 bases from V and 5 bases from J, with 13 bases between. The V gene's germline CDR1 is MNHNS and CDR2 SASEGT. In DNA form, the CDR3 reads TGTGCCAGCAGTGAAATGGGGCCCCAGGACGAGCAGTACTTC. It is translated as CASSEMGPQDEQYF.

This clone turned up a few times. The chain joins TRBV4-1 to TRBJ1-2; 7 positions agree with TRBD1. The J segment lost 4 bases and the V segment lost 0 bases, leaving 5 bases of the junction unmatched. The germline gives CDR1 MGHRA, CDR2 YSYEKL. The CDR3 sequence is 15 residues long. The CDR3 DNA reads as TGCGCCAGCAGCCAAGAGACAGGGCCCGGCTATGGCTACACCTTC. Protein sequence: CASSQETGPGYGYTF.

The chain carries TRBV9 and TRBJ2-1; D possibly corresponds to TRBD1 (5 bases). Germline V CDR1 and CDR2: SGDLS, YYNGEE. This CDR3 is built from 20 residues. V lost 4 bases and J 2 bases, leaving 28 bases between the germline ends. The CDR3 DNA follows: TGTGCCAGCAGCCAAGGGGATTCAGGCCTCCAATTCACAGCCTACAATGAGCAGTTCTTC. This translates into CASSQGDSGLQFTAYNEQFF.

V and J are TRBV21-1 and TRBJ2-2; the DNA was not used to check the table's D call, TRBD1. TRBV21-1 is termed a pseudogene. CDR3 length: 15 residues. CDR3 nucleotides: TGTGCCAGCAACGGGACAGGGGGCCCCACCGGGGAGCTGTTTTTT. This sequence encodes CASNGTGGPTGELFF.

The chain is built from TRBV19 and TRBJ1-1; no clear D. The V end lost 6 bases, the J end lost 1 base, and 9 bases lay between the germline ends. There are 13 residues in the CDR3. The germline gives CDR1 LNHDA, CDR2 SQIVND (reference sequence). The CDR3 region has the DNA TGTGCCAGTAGCAGTGGGTCGAACACTGAAGCTTTCTTT. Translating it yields CASSSGSNTEAFF.

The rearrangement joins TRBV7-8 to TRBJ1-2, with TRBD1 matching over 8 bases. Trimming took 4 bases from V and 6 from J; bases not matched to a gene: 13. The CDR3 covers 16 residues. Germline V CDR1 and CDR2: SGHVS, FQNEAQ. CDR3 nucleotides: TGTGCCAGCAGCTATACTTGGACAGGGTGGGTGGATGGCTACACCTTC. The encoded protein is CASSYTWTGWVDGYTF.

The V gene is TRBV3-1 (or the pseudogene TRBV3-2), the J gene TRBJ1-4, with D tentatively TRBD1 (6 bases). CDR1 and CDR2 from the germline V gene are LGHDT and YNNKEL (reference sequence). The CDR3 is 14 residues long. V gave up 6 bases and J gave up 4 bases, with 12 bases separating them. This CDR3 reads CASSHTGRNEKLFF. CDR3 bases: TGTGCCAGCAGTCACACAGGGCGTAATGAAAAACTGTTTTTT.

The CDR3 coding sequence is TGTGCCAGCAGCTTAGAGACCGGGACAGGGGATTACGAGCAGTACTTC. It codes for CASSLETGTGDYEQYF. V gene TRBV11-2 combines with J gene TRBJ2-7; 10 bases match TRBD1. CDR3 size: 16 residues. V dropped 0 bases and J dropped 4; count of bases not matched to a gene: 6. Germline CDR1 and CDR2: SGHAT and FQNNGV.

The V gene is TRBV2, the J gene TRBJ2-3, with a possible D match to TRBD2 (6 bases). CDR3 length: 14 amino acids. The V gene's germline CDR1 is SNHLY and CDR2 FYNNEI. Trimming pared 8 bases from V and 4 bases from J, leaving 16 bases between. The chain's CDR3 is CASGAGNGADTQYF. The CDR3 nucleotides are TGTGCCAGCGGGGCGGGGAATGGAGCAGATACGCAGTATTTT.

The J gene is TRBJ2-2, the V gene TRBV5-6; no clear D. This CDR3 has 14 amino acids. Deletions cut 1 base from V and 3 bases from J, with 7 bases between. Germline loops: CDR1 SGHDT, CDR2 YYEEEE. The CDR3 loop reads CASSLYMYTGELFF. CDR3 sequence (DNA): TGTGCCAGCAGCTTGTATATGTACACCGGGGAGCTGTTTTTT.